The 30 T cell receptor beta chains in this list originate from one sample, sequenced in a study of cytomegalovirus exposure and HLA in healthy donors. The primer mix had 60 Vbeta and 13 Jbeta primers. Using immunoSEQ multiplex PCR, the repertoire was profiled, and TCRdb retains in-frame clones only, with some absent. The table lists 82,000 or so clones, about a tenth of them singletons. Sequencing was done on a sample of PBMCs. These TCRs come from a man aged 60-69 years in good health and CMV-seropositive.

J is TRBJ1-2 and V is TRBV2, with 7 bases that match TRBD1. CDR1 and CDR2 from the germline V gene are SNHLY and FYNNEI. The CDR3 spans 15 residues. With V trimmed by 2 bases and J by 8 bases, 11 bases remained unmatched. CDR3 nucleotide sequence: TGTGCCAGCAGTGAATCCCCCGACAGGGTTCTCGGCTACACCTTC. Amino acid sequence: CASSESPDRVLGYTF.

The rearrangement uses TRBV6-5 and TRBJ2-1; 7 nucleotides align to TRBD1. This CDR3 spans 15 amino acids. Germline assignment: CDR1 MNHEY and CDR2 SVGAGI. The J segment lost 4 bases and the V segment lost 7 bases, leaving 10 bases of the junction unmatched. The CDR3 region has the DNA TGTGCCAGCACTAAAACAGGGGCCGCTTACAATGAGCAGTTCTTC. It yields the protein CASTKTGAAYNEQFF.

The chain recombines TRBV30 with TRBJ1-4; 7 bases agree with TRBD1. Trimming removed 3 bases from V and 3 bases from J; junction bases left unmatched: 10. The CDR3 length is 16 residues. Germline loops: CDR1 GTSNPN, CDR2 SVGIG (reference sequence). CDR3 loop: CAWRRPDGTANEKLFF. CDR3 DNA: TGTGCCTGGAGGAGGCCTGACGGGACAGCTAATGAAAAACTGTTTTTT.

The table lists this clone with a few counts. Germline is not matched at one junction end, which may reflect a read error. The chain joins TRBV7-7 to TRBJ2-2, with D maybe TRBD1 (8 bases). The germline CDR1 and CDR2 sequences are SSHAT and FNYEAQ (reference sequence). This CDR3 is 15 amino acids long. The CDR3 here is CASSSGQGGTGELFF. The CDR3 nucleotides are TGTGCTAGCAGCTCCGGACAGGGAGGGACCGGGGAGCTGTTTTTT.

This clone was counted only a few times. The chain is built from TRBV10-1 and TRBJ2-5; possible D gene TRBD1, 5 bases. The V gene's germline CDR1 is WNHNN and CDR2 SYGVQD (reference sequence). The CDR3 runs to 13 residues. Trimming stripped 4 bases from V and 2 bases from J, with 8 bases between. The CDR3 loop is CASSGTLQETQYF. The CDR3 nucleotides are TGCGCCAGCAGTGGGACATTGCAAGAGACCCAGTACTTC.

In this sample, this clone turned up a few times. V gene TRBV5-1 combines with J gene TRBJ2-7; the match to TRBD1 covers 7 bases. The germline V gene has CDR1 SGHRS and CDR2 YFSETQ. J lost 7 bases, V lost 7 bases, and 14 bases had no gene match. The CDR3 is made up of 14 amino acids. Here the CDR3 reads CASGGRDVRGEQYF. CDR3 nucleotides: TGCGCCAGCGGGGGTCGAGACGTCAGGGGGGAGCAGTACTTC.

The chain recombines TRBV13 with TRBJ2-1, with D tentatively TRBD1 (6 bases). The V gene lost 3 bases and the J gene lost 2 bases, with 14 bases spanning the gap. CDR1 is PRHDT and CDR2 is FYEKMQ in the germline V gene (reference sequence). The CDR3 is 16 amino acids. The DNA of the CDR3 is TGTGCCAGCAGCTTGTTAGACAGGAAACCCTACAATGAGCAGTTCTTC. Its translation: CASSLLDRKPYNEQFF.

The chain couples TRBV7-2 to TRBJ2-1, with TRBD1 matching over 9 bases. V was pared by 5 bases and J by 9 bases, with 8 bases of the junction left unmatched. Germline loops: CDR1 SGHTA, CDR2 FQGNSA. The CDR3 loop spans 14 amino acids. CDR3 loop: CASSPRDRDVEQFF. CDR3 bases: TGTGCCAGCAGCCCTAGGGACAGGGACGTTGAGCAGTTCTTC. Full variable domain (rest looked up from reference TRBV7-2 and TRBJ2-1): GAGVSQSPSNKVTEKGKDVELRCDPISGHTALYWYRQSLGQGLEFLIYFQGNSAPDKSGLPSDRFSAERTGGSVSTLTIQRTQQEDSAVYLCASSPRDRDVEQFFGPGTRLTVL.

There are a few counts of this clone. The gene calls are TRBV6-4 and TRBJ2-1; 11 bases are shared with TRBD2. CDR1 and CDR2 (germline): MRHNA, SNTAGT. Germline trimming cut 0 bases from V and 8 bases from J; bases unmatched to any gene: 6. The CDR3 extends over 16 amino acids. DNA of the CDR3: TGTGCCAGCAGTGACTCGTCTAGCGGGGGGCCTCATGAGCAGTTCTTC. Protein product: CASSDSSSGGPHEQFF.

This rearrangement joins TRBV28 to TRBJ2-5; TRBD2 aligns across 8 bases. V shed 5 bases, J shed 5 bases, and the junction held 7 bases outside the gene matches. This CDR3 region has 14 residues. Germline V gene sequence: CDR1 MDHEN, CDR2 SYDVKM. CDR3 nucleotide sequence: TGTGCCAGCAGTAGCCCCGGGAGGGATGAGACCCAGTACTTC. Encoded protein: CASSSPGRDETQYF.

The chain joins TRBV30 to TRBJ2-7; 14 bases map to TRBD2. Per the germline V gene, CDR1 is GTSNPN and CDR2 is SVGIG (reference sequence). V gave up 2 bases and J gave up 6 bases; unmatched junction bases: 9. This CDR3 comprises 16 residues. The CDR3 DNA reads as TGTGCCTGGAGTAGGGGACTAGCGGGAGTCCCGAGCGAGCAGTACTTC. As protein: CAWSRGLAGVPSEQYF.

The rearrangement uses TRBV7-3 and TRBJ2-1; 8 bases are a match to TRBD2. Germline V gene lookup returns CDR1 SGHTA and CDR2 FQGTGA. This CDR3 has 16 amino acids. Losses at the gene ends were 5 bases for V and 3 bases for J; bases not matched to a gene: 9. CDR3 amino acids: CASSTPGTSFYNEQFF. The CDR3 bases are TGTGCCAGCAGCACTCCCGGGACTAGTTTCTACAATGAGCAGTTCTTC.

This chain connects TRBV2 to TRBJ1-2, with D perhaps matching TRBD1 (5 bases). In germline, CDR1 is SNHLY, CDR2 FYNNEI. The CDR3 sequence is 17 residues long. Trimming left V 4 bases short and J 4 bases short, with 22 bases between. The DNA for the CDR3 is TGTGCCAGCAGTGTAACGTCTAATGGGGCGGGGACCTATGGCTACACCTTC. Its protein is CASSVTSNGAGTYGYTF.

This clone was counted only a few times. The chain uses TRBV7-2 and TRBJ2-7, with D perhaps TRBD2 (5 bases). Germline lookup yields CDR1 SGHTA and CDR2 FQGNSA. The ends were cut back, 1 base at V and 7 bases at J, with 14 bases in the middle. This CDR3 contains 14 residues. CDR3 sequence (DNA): TGTGCCAGCAGCTTAGTTGAACTACGGGGTGAGCAGTACTTC. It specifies CASSLVELRGEQYF.

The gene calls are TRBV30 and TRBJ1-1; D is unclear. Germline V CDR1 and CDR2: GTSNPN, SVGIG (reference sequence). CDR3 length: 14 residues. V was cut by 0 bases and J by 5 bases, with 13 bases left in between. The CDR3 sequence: CAWSVSGGETEAFF. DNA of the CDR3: TGTGCCTGGAGTGTATCCGGTGGGGAGACTGAAGCTTTCTTT.

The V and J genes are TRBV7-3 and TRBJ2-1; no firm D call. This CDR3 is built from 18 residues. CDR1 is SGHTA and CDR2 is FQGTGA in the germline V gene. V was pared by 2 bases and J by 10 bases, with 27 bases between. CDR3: CASSLSPAIGPSLTEQFF. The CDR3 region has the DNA TGTGCCAGCAGCTTATCCCCAGCTATTGGGCCGTCACTCACGGAGCAGTTCTTC.

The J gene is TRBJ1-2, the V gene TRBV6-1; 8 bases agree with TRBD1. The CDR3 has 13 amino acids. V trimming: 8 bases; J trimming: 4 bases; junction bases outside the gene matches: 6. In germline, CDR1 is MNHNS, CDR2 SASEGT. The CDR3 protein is CASSGGASYGYTF. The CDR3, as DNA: TGTGCCAGCTCAGGGGGCGCCTCCTATGGCTACACCTTC.

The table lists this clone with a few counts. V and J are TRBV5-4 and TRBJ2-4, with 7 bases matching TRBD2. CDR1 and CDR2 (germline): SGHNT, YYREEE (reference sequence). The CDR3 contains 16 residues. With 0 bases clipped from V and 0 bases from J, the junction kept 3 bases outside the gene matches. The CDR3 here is CASSLESGVAKNIQYF. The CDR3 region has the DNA TGTGCCAGCAGCTTGGAGAGCGGGGTAGCCAAAAACATTCAGTACTTC.

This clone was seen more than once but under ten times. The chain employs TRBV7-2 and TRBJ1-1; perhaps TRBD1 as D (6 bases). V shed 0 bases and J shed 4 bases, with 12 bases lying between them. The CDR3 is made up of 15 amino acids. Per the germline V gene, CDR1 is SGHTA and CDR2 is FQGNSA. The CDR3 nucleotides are TGTGCCAGCAGCTTAGCGCGAGGGGGTACCACTGAAGCTTTCTTT. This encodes CASSLARGGTTEAFF.

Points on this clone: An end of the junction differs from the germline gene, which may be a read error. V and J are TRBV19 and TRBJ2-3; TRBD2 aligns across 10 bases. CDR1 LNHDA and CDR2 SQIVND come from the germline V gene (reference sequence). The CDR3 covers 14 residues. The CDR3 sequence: CASRIAGGLDTQYF. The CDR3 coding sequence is TGTGCCAGTAGGATAGCGGGAGGATTAGATACGCAGTATTTT.

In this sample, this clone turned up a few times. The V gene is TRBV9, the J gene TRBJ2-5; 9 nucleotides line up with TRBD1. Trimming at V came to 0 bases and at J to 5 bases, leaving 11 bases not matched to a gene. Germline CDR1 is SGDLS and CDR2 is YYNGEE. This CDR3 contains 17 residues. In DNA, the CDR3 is TGTGCCAGCAGCGTAGCAGGAACAGGGGGCACTTTCGAGACCCAGTACTTC. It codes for CASSVAGTGGTFETQYF.

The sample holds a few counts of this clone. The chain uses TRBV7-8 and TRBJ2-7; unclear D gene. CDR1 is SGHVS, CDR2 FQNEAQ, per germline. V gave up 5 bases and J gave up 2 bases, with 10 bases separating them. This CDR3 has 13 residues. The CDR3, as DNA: TGTGCCAGCAGCAACCCGGGTCCCTACGAGCAGTACTTC. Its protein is CASSNPGPYEQYF.

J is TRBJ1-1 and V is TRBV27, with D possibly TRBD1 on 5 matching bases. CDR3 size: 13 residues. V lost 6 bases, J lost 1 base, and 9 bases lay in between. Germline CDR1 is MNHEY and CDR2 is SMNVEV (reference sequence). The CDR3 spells CASRFGGNTEAFF. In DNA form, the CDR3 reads TGTGCCAGCAGATTCGGGGGGAACACTGAAGCTTTCTTT.

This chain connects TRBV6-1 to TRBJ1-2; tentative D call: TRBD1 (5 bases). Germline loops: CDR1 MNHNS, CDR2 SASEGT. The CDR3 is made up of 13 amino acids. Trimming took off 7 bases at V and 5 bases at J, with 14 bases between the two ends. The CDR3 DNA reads TGTGCCAGCACCGAGGCAGGGCGGTATGGCTACACCTTC. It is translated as CASTEAGRYGYTF.

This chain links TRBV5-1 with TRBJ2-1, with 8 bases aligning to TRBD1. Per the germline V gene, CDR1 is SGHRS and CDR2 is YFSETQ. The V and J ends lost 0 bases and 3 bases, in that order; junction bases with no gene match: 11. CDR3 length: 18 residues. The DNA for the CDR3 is TGCGCCAGCAGCTTGGCTGGGCAGGGGGCACTCGGCTACAATGAGCAGTTCTTC. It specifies CASSLAGQGALGYNEQFF.

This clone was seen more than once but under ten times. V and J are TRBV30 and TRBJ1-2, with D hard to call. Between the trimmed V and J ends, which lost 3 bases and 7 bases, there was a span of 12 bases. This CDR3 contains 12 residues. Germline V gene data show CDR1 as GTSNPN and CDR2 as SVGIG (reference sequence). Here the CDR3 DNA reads TGTGCCTGGAGGGACTCCCGAAGTGGCTACACCTTC. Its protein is CAWRDSRSGYTF.

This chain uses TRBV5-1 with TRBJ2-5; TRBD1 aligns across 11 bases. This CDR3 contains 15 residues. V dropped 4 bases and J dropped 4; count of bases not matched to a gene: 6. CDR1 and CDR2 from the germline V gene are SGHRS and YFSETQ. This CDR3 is CASSQDRGRVETQYF. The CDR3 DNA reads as TGCGCCAGCAGCCAGGACAGGGGGCGCGTAGAGACCCAGTACTTC.

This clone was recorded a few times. The CDR3 is CASSVTSDTGVGELFF. CDR3 in DNA: TGCGCCAGCAGCGTAACCTCAGATACAGGAGTCGGGGAGCTGTTTTTT. The gene calls are TRBV5-1 and TRBJ2-2; a possible D gene is TRBD1 (5 bases). CDR3 length: 16 amino acids. Germline-derived CDR1 and CDR2 are SGHRS and YFSETQ. Trimming cost V 4 bases and J 7 bases, with 20 bases left between them.

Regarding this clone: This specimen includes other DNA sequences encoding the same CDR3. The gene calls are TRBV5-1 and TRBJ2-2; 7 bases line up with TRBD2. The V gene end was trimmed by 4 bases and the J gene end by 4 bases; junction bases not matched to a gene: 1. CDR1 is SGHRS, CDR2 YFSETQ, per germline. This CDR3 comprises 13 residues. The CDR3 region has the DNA TGCGCCAGCAGCCCGGGAGGCACCGGGGAGCTGTTTTTT. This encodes CASSPGGTGELFF.

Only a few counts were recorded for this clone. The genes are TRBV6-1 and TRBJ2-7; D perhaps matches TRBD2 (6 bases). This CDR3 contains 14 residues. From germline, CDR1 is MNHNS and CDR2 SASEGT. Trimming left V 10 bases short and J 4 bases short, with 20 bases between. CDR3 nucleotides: TGTGCCACCATACCCTCGGGACTGGCTTACGAGCAGTACGTC. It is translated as CATIPSGLAYEQYV.